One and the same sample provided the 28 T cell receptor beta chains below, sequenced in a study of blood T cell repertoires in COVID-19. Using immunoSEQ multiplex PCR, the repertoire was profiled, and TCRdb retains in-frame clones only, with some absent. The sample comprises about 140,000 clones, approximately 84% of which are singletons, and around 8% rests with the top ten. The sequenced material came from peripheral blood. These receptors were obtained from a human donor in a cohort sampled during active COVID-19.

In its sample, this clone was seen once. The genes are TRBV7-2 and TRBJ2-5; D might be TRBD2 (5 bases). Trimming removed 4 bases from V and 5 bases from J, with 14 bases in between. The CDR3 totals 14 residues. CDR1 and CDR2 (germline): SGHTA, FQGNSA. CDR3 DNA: TGTGCCAGCAGCTCGGGCCGAGCGGTGGAGACCCAGTACTTC. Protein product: CASSSGRAVETQYF.

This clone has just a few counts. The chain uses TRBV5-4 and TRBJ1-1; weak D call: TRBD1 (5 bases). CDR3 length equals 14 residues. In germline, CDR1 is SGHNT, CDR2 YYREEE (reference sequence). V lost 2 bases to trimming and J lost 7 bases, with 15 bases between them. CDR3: CASSFGGTMSEAFF. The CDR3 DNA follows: TGTGCCAGCAGCTTCGGGGGGACTATGAGTGAAGCTTTCTTT.

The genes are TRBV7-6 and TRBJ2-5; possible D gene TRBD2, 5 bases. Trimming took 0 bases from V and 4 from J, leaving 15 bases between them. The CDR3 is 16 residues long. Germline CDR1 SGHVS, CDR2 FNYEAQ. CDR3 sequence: CASSLARASRGETQYF. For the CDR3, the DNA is TGTGCCAGCAGCTTAGCGAGGGCGAGCCGGGGAGAGACCCAGTACTTC.

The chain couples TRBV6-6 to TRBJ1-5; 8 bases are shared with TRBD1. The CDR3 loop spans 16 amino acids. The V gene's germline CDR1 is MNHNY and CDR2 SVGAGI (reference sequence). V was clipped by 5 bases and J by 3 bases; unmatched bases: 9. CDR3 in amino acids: CASSHPRTGNNQPQHF. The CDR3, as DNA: TGTGCCAGCAGTCACCCACGGACAGGGAACAATCAGCCCCAGCATTTT.

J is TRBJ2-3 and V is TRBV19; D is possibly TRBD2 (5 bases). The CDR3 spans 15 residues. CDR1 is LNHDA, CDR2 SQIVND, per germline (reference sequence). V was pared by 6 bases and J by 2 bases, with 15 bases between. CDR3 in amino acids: CASRLGWQTTDTQYF. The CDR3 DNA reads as TGTGCCAGTAGACTAGGTTGGCAGACCACAGATACGCAGTATTTT.

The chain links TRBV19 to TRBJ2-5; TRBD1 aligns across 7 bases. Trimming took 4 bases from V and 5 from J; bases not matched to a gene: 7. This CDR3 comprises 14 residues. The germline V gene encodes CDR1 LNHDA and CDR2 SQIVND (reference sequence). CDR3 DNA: TGTGCCAGTAGTACTACCGGGACAGACGAGACCCAGTACTTC. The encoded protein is CASSTTGTDETQYF.

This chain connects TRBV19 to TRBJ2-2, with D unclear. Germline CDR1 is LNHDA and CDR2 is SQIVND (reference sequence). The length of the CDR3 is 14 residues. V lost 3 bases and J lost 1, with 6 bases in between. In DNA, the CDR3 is TGTGCCAGTAGTATTGCCAGGAACACCGGGGAGCTGTTTTTT. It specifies CASSIARNTGELFF. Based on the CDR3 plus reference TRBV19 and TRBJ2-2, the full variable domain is DGGITQSPKYLFRKEGQNVTLSCEQNLNHDAMYWYRQDPGQGLRLIYYSQIVNDFQKGDIAEGYSVSREKKESFPLTVTSAQKNPTAFYLCASSIARNTGELFFGEGSRLTVL.

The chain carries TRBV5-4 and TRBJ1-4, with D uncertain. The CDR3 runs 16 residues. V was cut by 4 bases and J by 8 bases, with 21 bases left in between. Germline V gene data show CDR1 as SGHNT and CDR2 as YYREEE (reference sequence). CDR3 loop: CASSDTRRGIREKLFF. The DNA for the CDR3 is TGTGCCAGCAGCGACACCCGGCGGGGAATACGGGAAAAACTGTTTTTT.

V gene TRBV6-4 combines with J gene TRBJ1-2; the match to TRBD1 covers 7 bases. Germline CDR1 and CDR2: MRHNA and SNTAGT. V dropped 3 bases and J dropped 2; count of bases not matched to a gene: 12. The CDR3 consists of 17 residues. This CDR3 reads CASSDRERGGLNYGYTF. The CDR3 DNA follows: TGTGCCAGCAGTGATCGAGAGCGAGGGGGCTTGAACTATGGCTACACCTTC.

The DNA of the CDR3 is TGTGCCAGCAGCTTAGGCGGCAGGGGCAGAGACGAGCAGTACTTC. Its translation is CASSLGGRGRDEQYF. The chain carries TRBV5-4 and TRBJ2-7, with D possibly matching TRBD1 (6 bases). V was cut by 2 bases and J by 5 bases, with 17 bases left in between. CDR1 SGHNT and CDR2 YYREEE come from the germline V gene (reference sequence). The CDR3 has 15 amino acids.

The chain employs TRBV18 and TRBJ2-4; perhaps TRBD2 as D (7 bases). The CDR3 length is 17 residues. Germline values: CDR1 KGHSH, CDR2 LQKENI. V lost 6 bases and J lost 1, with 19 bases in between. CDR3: CASSLEGGRAAKNIQYF. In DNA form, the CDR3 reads TGTGCCAGCTCCCTCGAGGGGGGGCGCGCGGCCAAAAACATTCAGTACTTC.

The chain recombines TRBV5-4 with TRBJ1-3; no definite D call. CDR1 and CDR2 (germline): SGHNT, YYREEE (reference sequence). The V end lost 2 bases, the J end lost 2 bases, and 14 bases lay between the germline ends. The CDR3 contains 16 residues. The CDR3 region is CASSFLGAGTGNTIYF. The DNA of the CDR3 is TGTGCCAGCAGCTTCTTGGGAGCTGGAACTGGAAACACCATATATTTT.

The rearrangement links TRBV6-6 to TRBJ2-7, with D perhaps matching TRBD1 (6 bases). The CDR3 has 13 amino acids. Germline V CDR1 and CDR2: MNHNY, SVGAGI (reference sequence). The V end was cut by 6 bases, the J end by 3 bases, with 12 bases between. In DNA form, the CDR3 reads TGTGCCAGCAGGAGGGACATGGGCTACGAGCAGTACTTC. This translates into CASRRDMGYEQYF.

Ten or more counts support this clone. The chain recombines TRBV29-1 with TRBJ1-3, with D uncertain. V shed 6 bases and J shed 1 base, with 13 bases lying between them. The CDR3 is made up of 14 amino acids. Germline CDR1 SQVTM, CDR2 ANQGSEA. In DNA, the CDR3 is TGCAGCGTATTTTTGAGGAGATCTGGAAACACCATATATTTT. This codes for CSVFLRRSGNTIYF. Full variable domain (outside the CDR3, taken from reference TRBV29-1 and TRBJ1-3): SAVISQKPSRDICQRGTSLTIQCQVDSQVTMMFWYRQQPGQSLTLIATANQGSEATYESGFVIDKFPISRPNLTFSTLTVSNMSPEDSSIYLCSVFLRRSGNTIYFGEGSWLTVV.

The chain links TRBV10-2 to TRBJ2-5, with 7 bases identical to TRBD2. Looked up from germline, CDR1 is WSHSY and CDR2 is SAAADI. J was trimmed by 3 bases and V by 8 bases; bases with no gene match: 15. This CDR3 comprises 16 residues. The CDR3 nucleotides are TGCGCCAGCGAGAAATTGGCGGGGGATACAAAAGAGACCCAGTACTTC. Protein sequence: CASEKLAGDTKETQYF.

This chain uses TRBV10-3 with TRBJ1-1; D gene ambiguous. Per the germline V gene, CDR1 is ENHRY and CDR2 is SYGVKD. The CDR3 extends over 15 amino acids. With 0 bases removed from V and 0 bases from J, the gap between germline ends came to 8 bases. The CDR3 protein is CAISESPGMNTEAFF. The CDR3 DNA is TGTGCCATCAGTGAGTCCCCAGGCATGAACACTGAAGCTTTCTTT.

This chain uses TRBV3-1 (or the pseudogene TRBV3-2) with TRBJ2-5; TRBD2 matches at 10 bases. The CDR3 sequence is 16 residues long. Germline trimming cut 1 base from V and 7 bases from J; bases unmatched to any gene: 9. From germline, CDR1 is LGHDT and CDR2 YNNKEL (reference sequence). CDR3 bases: TGTGCCAGCAGCCAAGTAGCGGGGGGCCCTCGCGTGACCCAGTACTTC. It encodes CASSQVAGGPRVTQYF.

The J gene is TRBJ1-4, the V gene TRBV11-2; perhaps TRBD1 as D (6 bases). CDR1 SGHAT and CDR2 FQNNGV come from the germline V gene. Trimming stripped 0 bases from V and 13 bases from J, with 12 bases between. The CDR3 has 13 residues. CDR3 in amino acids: CASSLDRQAALFF. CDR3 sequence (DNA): TGTGCCAGCAGCTTAGATAGACAGGCGGCACTGTTTTTT.

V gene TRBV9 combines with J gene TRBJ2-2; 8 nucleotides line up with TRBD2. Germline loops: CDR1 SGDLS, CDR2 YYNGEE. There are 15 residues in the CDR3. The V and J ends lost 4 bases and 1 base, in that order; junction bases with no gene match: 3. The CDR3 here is CASSTGTRNTGELFF. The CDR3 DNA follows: TGTGCCAGCAGCACCGGGACTAGGAACACCGGGGAGCTGTTTTTT.

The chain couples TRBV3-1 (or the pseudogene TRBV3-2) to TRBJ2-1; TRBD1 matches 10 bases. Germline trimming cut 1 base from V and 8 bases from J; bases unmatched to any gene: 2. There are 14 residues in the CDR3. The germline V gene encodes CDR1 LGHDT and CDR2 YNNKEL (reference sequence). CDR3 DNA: TGTGCCAGCAGCCAAGGGACAGGGGGTTATGAGCAGTTCTTC. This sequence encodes CASSQGTGGYEQFF.

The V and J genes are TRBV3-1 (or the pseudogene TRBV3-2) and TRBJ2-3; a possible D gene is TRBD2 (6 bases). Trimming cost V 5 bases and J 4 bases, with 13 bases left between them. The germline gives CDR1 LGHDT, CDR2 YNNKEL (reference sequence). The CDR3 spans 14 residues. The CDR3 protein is CASSGRGFSDTQYF. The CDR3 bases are TGTGCCAGCAGCGGACGGGGGTTTTCAGATACGCAGTATTTT.

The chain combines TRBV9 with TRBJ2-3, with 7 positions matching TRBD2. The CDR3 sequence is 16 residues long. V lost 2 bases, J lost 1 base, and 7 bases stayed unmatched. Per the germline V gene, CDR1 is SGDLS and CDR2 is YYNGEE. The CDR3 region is CASSVGGTSGTDTQYF. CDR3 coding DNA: TGTGCCAGCAGCGTTGGAGGAACTAGCGGCACAGATACGCAGTATTTT.

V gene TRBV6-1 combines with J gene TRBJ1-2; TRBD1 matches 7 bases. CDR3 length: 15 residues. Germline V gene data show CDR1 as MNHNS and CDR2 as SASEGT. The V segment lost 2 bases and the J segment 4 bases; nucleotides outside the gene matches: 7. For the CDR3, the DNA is TGTGCCAGCAGTGAACACGGACAGGCGATCTATGGCTACACCTTC. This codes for CASSEHGQAIYGYTF.

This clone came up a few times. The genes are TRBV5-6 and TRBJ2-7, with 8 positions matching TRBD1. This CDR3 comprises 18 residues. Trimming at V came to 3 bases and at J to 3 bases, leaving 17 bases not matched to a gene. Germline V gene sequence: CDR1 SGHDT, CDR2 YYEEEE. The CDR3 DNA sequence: TGTGCCAGCAGCTCAATGAGTCCCGGGACAGGAATCTACTACGAGCAGTACTTC. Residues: CASSSMSPGTGIYYEQYF. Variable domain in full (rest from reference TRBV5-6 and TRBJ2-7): DAGVTQSPTHLIKTRGQQVTLRCSPKSGHDTVSWYQQALGQGPQFIFQYYEEEERQRGNFPDRFSGHQFPNYSSELNVNALLLGDSALYLCASSSMSPGTGIYYEQYFGPGTRLTVT.

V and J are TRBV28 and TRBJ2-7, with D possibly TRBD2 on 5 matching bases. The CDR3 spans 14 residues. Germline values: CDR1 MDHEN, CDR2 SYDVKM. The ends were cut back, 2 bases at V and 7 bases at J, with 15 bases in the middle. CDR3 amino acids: CASSLGGGLGEQYF. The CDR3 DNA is TGTGCCAGCAGTTTAGGTGGAGGTTTGGGGGAGCAGTACTTC.

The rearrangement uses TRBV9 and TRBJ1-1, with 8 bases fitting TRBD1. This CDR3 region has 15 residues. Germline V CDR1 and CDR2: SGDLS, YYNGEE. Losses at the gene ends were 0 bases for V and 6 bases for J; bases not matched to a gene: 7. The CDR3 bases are TGTGCCAGCAGCGTAGAGGCAGGGGGCTATTCTGAAGCTTTCTTT. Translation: CASSVEAGGYSEAFF.

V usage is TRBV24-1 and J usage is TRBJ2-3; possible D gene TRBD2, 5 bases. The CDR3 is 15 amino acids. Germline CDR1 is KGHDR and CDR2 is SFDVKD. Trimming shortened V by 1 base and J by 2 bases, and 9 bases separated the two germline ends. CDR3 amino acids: CATSDLRGFTDTQYF. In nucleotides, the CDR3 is TGTGCCACCAGTGATTTACGGGGATTCACAGATACGCAGTATTTT.

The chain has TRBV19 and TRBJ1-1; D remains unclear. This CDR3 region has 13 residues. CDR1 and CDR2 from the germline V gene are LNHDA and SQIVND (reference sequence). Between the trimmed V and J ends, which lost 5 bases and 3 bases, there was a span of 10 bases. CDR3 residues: CASSAYRDTEAFF. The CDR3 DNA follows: TGTGCCAGTAGTGCTTACCGGGACACTGAAGCTTTCTTT.